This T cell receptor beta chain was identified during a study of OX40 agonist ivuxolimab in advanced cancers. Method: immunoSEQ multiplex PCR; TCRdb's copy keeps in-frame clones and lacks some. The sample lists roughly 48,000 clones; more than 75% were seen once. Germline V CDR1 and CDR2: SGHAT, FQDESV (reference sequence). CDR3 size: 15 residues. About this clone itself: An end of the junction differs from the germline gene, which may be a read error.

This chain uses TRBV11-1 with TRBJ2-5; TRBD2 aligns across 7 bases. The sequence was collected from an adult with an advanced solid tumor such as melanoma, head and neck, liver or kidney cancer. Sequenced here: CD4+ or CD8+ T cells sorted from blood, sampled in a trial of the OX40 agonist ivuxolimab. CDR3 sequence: CASSLAGLVTETQYF. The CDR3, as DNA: TGTGCCAGCAGCCTAGCAGGACTAGTGACGGAGACCCAGTACTTC.